The 22 T cell receptor beta chains in this list originate from one sample, sequenced in a study of blood T cell repertoires in COVID-19. Profiling relied on immunoSEQ multiplex PCR, and the TCRdb table lists in-frame clones only, not all of them. The data show 55,000 to 80,000 clones, more than 75% seen once. The sequenced sample was peripheral blood. All receptors derive from a man between 65 and 79 years old with acute or convalescent COVID-19.

The chain combines TRBV11-2 with TRBJ1-3; a possible D gene is TRBD1 (5 bases). The CDR3 has 13 amino acids. Germline V gene data show CDR1 as SGHAT and CDR2 as FQNNGV. V was shortened by 5 bases and J by 4 bases, with 9 bases between the two germline ends. CDR3 amino acids: CASSLRQGNTIYF. The CDR3 DNA reads as TGTGCCAGCAGCCTCCGACAGGGAAACACCATATATTTT.

The V call is TRBV4-1, the J call TRBJ1-2; D uncertain. Germline CDR1 is MGHRA and CDR2 is YSYEKL. The CDR3 is made up of 14 amino acids. Trimming shortened V by 4 bases and J by 3 bases, and 12 bases separated the two germline ends. The CDR3 loop is CASSPQWEDYGYTF. The CDR3 DNA reads TGCGCCAGCAGCCCACAGTGGGAGGACTATGGCTACACCTTC.

V and J are TRBV5-1 and TRBJ2-2; 12 positions match TRBD2. The CDR3 runs 16 residues. Germline lookup yields CDR1 SGHRS and CDR2 YFSETQ. Losses at the gene ends were 1 base for V and 4 bases for J; bases not matched to a gene: 2. The CDR3 sequence: CASSLMTSGGTGELFF. In nucleotides, the CDR3 is TGCGCCAGCAGCTTGATGACTAGCGGGGGCACCGGGGAGCTGTTTTTT.

This clone was seen once. This sequence joins TRBV6-1 and TRBJ2-7; maybe TRBD2 (6 bases). In germline, CDR1 is MNHNS, CDR2 SASEGT. V shed 2 bases and J shed 3 bases, with 11 bases lying between them. The CDR3 contains 14 residues. The CDR3 DNA is TGTGCCAGCAGTGAACCTAGCGCTGGCTACGAGCAGTACTTC. It codes for CASSEPSAGYEQYF.

The chain uses TRBV10-3 and TRBJ2-1; D might be TRBD1 (6 bases). The germline V gene encodes CDR1 ENHRY and CDR2 SYGVKD. The CDR3 spans 13 residues. Trimming took 10 bases from V and 7 from J, leaving 17 bases between them. The CDR3 here is CATYEGGRNEQFF. CDR3 sequence (DNA): TGTGCCACCTACGAAGGGGGTCGGAATGAGCAGTTCTTC.

The rearrangement joins TRBV5-4 to TRBJ1-1; a weak D match, TRBD1 (5 bases). Trimming stripped 6 bases from V and 0 bases from J, with 9 bases between. The V gene's germline CDR1 is SGHNT and CDR2 YYREEE (reference sequence). There are 13 residues in the CDR3. In DNA form, the CDR3 reads TGTGCCAGCACGGGACTTATGAACACTGAAGCTTTCTTT. It is translated as CASTGLMNTEAFF.

This chain uses TRBV6-1 with TRBJ2-7; 7 positions match TRBD1. Per germline, CDR1 MNHNS and CDR2 SASEGT. The CDR3 loop spans 15 amino acids. The J segment lost 3 bases and the V segment lost 1 base, leaving 6 bases of the junction unmatched. CDR3 sequence reads: CASSEGWTGVYEQYF. CDR3 DNA sequence: TGTGCCAGCAGTGAAGGGTGGACAGGAGTCTACGAGCAGTACTTC.

J is TRBJ2-7 and V is TRBV5-1; TRBD1 matches 7 bases. The CDR3 is 12 amino acids. Germline V gene lookup returns CDR1 SGHRS and CDR2 YFSETQ. J was trimmed by 4 bases and V by 5 bases; bases with no gene match: 3. The CDR3 DNA follows: TGCGCCAGCAGTCAGACAGGGTACGAGCAGTACTTC. Protein product: CASSQTGYEQYF.

The rearrangement links TRBV6-5 to TRBJ1-4; 8 nucleotides agree with TRBD1. J was trimmed by 6 bases and V by 5 bases; bases with no gene match: 5. The CDR3 loop spans 14 amino acids. Germline lookup yields CDR1 MNHEY and CDR2 SVGAGI. In DNA form, the CDR3 reads TGTGCCAGCAGTCCCGGGACAGGTCATGAAAAACTGTTTTTT. Translation: CASSPGTGHEKLFF.

CDR3 protein: CASSPGAGESYTEQYF. The CDR3 DNA sequence: TGCGCCAGCAGCCCGGGAGCGGGGGAGTCCTACACGGAGCAGTACTTC. This rearrangement joins TRBV5-1 to TRBJ2-7, with TRBD2 identical over 8 bases. V trimming: 4 bases; J trimming: 7 bases; junction bases outside the gene matches: 16. Germline V lookup: CDR1 SGHRS, CDR2 YFSETQ. The CDR3 contains 16 residues.

The sample holds one count of this clone. The J gene is TRBJ2-3, the V gene TRBV7-3; TRBD2 aligns across 9 bases. Germline V gene data show CDR1 as SGHTA and CDR2 as FQGTGA. The CDR3 is made up of 17 amino acids. After removal of 1 base from V and 6 bases from J, the junction contained 11 bases not matched to a gene. CDR3 sequence: CASSLSFGGRASDTQYF. DNA for the CDR3: TGTGCCAGCAGCTTAAGCTTCGGCGGGAGGGCCTCGGATACGCAGTATTTT. Full variable domain (outside the CDR3, taken from reference TRBV7-3 and TRBJ2-3): GAGVSQTPSNKVTEKGKYVELRCDPISGHTALYWYRQSLGQGPEFLIYFQGTGAADDSGLPNDRFFAVRPEGSVSTLKIQRTERGDSAVYLCASSLSFGGRASDTQYFGPGTRLTVL.

This chain connects TRBV11-3 to TRBJ2-7, with D possibly being TRBD2 (5 bases). The CDR3 sequence is 14 residues long. V lost 5 bases, J lost 2 bases, and 13 bases lay in between. Germline CDR1 SGHNT, CDR2 YENEEA. The CDR3 bases are TGTGCCAGCAGCCCGGAGGCGGCAACCTACGAGCAGTACTTC. As protein: CASSPEAATYEQYF.

The CDR3 DNA sequence: TGCGCCAGCAGTCAGGGTTCCTACGAGCAGTACTTC. Protein product: CASSQGSYEQYF. The chain recombines TRBV10-1 with TRBJ2-7, with D possibly matching TRBD1 (5 bases). The CDR3 loop spans 12 amino acids. Germline CDR1 WNHNN, CDR2 SYGVQD (reference sequence). Trimming took off 5 bases at V and 1 base at J, with 6 bases between the two ends.

The DNA for the CDR3 is TGTGCCAGCACCCCCTGGGGAGGGCAAGACAATGAGCAGTTCTTC. This encodes CASTPWGGQDNEQFF. V gene TRBV11-2 combines with J gene TRBJ2-1; 7 nucleotides line up with TRBD2. Per germline, CDR1 SGHAT and CDR2 FQNNGV. CDR3 size: 15 residues. V shed 7 bases and J 5 bases; nucleotides not matched to a gene: 11.

The chain carries TRBV27 and TRBJ2-1; TRBD2 aligns across 12 bases. Germline trimming cut 6 bases from V and 8 bases from J; bases unmatched to any gene: 14. CDR3 length: 17 amino acids. Germline CDR1 is MNHEY and CDR2 is SMNVEV (reference sequence). The CDR3 region is CASSRRLTSGRGDEQFF. The CDR3 DNA reads as TGTGCCAGCAGCCGGCGACTGACTAGCGGGAGAGGAGATGAGCAGTTCTTC.

The gene calls are TRBV27 and TRBJ1-5; TRBD1 aligns across 7 bases. There are 17 residues in the CDR3. In germline, CDR1 is MNHEY, CDR2 SMNVEV (reference sequence). Germline trimming cut 2 bases from V and 2 bases from J; bases unmatched to any gene: 9. The CDR3 region is CASSLTLLDRGNQPQHF. CDR3 bases: TGTGCCAGCAGTTTAACCCTTCTTGACAGGGGCAATCAGCCCCAGCATTTT.

The V gene is TRBV14, the J gene TRBJ2-5; D is possibly TRBD1 (6 bases). V dropped 2 bases and J dropped 1 base, with 17 bases sitting between them. The germline CDR1 and CDR2 sequences are SGHDN and FVKESK. This CDR3 is built from 17 residues. The CDR3 region is CASSQLGAPTLQETQYF. The CDR3 DNA reads TGTGCCAGCAGCCAATTGGGGGCCCCGACCCTCCAAGAGACCCAGTACTTC.

The rearrangement links TRBV19 to TRBJ1-5; 8 bases are shared with TRBD1. This CDR3 has 13 residues. The junction had 8 bases not matched to a gene; V was cut back by 10 bases and J by 6 bases. Germline V gene data show CDR1 as LNHDA and CDR2 as SQIVND (reference sequence). This chain's CDR3 is CATTDRDTQPQHF. The CDR3 DNA reads TGTGCCACCACGGACAGGGACACTCAGCCCCAGCATTTT.

The J gene is TRBJ2-2, the V gene TRBV28, with D perhaps TRBD1 (6 bases). CDR3 length: 15 residues. Germline loops: CDR1 MDHEN, CDR2 SYDVKM. The V and J ends lost 6 bases and 5 bases respectively, with 16 bases between them. CDR3 protein: CASSPTTGSTGELFF. CDR3 sequence (DNA): TGTGCCAGCAGCCCGACTACAGGGTCTACCGGGGAGCTGTTTTTT.

The rearrangement uses TRBV11-3 and TRBJ1-2, with D possibly matching TRBD1 (5 bases). This CDR3 spans 15 amino acids. Germline assignment: CDR1 SGHNT and CDR2 YENEEA. Trimming stripped 0 bases from V and 3 bases from J, with 11 bases between. This CDR3 reads CASSLDVEGYYGYTF. The CDR3 DNA reads TGTGCCAGCAGCTTAGATGTGGAGGGGTACTATGGCTACACCTTC.

This clone was seen a single time. The chain recombines TRBV4-1 with TRBJ1-1, with D hard to call. The germline V gene has CDR1 MGHRA and CDR2 YSYEKL. V gave up 4 bases and J gave up 1 base, with 16 bases separating them. The CDR3 extends over 16 amino acids. CDR3 sequence reads: CASSPSSSAWNTEAFF. DNA for the CDR3: TGCGCCAGCAGCCCCTCATCCAGCGCATGGAACACTGAAGCTTTCTTT.

Details on this clone: Other nucleotide sequences in the sample specify the same CDR3. The chain uses TRBV6-1 and TRBJ2-7; maybe TRBD2 (6 bases). This CDR3 comprises 14 residues. The V gene's germline CDR1 is MNHNS and CDR2 SASEGT. The germline V and J ends were trimmed by 0 bases and 2 bases, with 8 bases remaining between them. The CDR3 DNA sequence: TGTGCCAGCAGTGAAGCGGGAGGACCCTACGAGCAGTACTTC. Amino acids: CASSEAGGPYEQYF.